The text below deals with one T cell receptor beta chain. Germline V CDR1 and CDR2: SGHAT, FQNNGV. Trimming removed 5 bases from V and 6 bases from J, with 11 bases in between. This CDR3 region has 13 residues. The data originate from a study of blood T cell repertoires in COVID-19. Study details: Samples came from the United States, Italy and Spain, spanning acute and convalescent COVID-19. In each case, the material was cDNA or gDNA derived from T cells, B-cell-depleted T cells, or PBMCs.

Per the study methods: Reference gene primer amplification yielded estimated nucleated cell counts. TCRdb keeps only in-frame clones here, not all; method: immunoSEQ multiplex PCR. Clone size and the V and J calls come from that table; the DNA yielded D and trimming. The sample has about 190,000 clones, 78% seen once. Sequencing used peripheral blood. The V call is TRBV11-2, the J call TRBJ1-5, with D possibly being TRBD1 (5 bases). The sequence was collected from an elderly woman with active or convalescent COVID-19. In DNA, the CDR3 is TGTGCCAGCAGCCCTGGCAGGGCTCAGCCCCAGCATTTT. This encodes CASSPGRAQPQHF.